The rows below give T cell receptor beta chains drawn from one sample of a study of CD8+CD57+ T cells in acquired aplastic anemia. TCRdb used MiXCR to reprocess the reads, holding one entry per CDR3 protein. The sample consists of 400,000 to 450,000 distinct CDR3 sequences, about two thirds of them appearing once. The sample consisted of sorted CD4+, CD8+, or CD8+CD57+ T cells (not recorded which) from PBMCs. The source of these receptors is a human donor in good health, serving as a control. CDR3s include the opening cysteine and the closing phenylalanine or tryptophan. The order of the fields is J gene, clone size, V gene, CDR3 protein. Not every row has a clone size; where given, it reads once, few, many or a size class.

TRBJ2-3 NA TRBV12-3/TRBV12-4 CASNPVPTDTQYF
TRBJ1-6 few TRBV10-3 CATVDGLAVNSPLHF
TRBJ2-1 many TRBV11-2 CASSLWASGVGEQFF
TRBJ1-6 NA TRBV11-2 CASSLHWEAGNSPLHF
TRBJ2-7 many TRBV18 CASSASGGYYEQYF
TRBJ1-4 many TRBV30 CALTGDLSLNEKLFF
TRBJ1-3 NA TRBV7-3 CASSGARDRAGNTIYF
TRBJ2-7 NA TRBV13 CASSSRTGGPYGQYF
TRBJ2-7 few TRBV15 CATSREIAGCYEQYF
TRBJ2-1 NA TRBV6-6 CASSSPDGSSYNEQFF
TRBJ1-6 many TRBV20-1 CSAGPRGSYNSPLHF